The present TCR beta chain was sequenced within a study of blood T cell repertoires in COVID-19 (dated by TCRdb to the early 2020s). A note on the overall study: The collaborator samples originated in the United States, Italy and Spain and spanned the acute and convalescent phases of COVID-19. The prospective study material was composed of cDNA or gDNA derived from T cells, B-cell-depleted T cells, or PBMCs. The dataset comprised deeply sampled blood TCRbeta repertoires from subjects exposed to, actively infected with, or recovered from COVID-19. The repertoires were released in a freely available public database intended as a resource for research on the immune response to SARS-CoV-2. The samples were drawn from the first 160 participants of the ongoing ImmuneRACE study and from 1,254 subjects provided by 6 global collaborators. Nearly every sample came with metadata listing a de-identified subject ID, COVID-19 status, age in years and sex. Where HLA class I and class II types were available, the types were taken from metadata supplied by the sample provider, not from assay-based typing. Broader findings and caveats from the paper: The amount of clinical and demographic metadata varied by source and participant and was provided uncurated.

The collaborating institutions used their own protocols to collect whole blood in K2EDTA tubes. For TCRbeta analysis, collaborators shipped samples as frozen whole blood, isolated PBMCs, or DNA extracted from either of those sample types. TCRbeta CDR3 regions were amplified from genomic DNA using the immunoSEQ Assay, a bias-controlled multiplex PCR. The published analysis was carried out like this. The number of nucleated cells in each sample was estimated by amplification of reference gene primers within the assay. To quantify the absolute abundance of each unique TCRbeta CDR3 rearrangement, sequence reads were collapsed and filtered. For each sample, productive Simpson clonality was calculated as the square root of Simpson's diversity index over productive rearrangements. TCRdb took over this immuneACCESS table, retaining in-frame rearrangements with V and J assigned. Such tables are incomplete; in checked studies, under half of the missing clones stem from an unresolved V gene, and the remainder is unexplained. V and J calls and clone size are as listed in that table; D and trimming were resolved from the DNA. This sample comprises approximately 130,000 clones, around nine tenths of them detected only once. Together, the top ten hold more than 2% of the sample.

V and J lose 5 bases and 7 bases, and a span of 14 bases separates them. The CDR3 runs 13 residues from the cysteine to the phenylalanine. Here the CDR3 DNA is all that survives: 39 bases in frame from base 1. CDR1 is given as MNHEY and CDR2 as SVGAGI, both from the germline V gene. A remark on this clone: This receptor's antigen is unknown. No qualities accompany the bases; no much larger clone lies one base away.

This TCR came from a woman aged 50 to 60 with acute or convalescent COVID-19. Source material: peripheral blood. Recombination joined TRBV6-5 with TRBJ1-2, with the D gene not clear enough to name. The CDR3 is CASSITGGGGYTF. Here is the DNA: TGTGCCAGCAGTATAACGGGCGGAGGTGGCTACACCTTC.